These 12 T cell receptor beta chains originate from one sample sequenced in a study of shared clonotypes between healthy human individuals. TCRdb's table, derived via immunoSEQ multiplex PCR, lists solely in-frame clones and lacks some. The sample consists of fewer than 650,000 clones, roughly 79% of them appearing once. The sample comprised PBMCs. Receptors originate from a woman aged 40 to 50 in good health. Some clones in this sample may be carry-over from other donors' samples.

The chain uses TRBV27 and TRBJ2-7, with a possible D match to TRBD1 (5 bases). Germline lookup yields CDR1 MNHEY and CDR2 SMNVEV (reference sequence). This CDR3 contains 14 residues. V gave up 0 bases and J gave up 5 bases, with 11 bases separating them. CDR3 sequence reads: CASSLSRTTHEQYF. In DNA, the CDR3 is TGTGCCAGCAGTTTATCGAGGACAACCCACGAGCAGTACTTC.

The V and J genes are TRBV5-1 and TRBJ2-5; 9 bases line up with TRBD1. The CDR3 is made up of 15 amino acids. After removal of 4 bases from V and 4 bases from J, the junction contained 8 bases not matched to a gene. Per germline, CDR1 SGHRS and CDR2 YFSETQ. The CDR3 spells CASSRGQGNRETQYF. The CDR3 DNA reads as TGCGCCAGCAGCCGCGGACAGGGGAACCGAGAGACCCAGTACTTC.

V gene TRBV18 combines with J gene TRBJ1-5; D may be TRBD1 (5 bases). Germline V gene sequence: CDR1 KGHSH, CDR2 LQKENI. The CDR3 is made up of 17 amino acids. V was clipped by 3 bases and J by 3 bases, with 18 bases between them. CDR3 in DNA: TGTGCCAGCTCACCGGCGGGAGGGGCCCTCGACAATCAGCCCCAGCATTTT. Its translation: CASSPAGGALDNQPQHF. Combining the CDR3 with reference TRBV18 and TRBJ1-5 gives the whole variable domain NAGVMQNPRHLVRRRGQEARLRCSPMKGHSHVYWYRQLPEEGLKFMVYLQKENIIDESGMPKERFSAEFPKEGPSILRIQQVVRGDSAAYFCASSPAGGALDNQPQHFGDGTRLSIL.

CDR3 loop: CASSLFPPGGLNQPQHF. The CDR3 bases are TGTGCCAGCAGTTTATTCCCTCCCGGGGGCCTCAATCAGCCCCAGCATTTT. The rearrangement links TRBV27 to TRBJ1-5; tentatively, D is TRBD1 (6 bases). The length of the CDR3 is 17 residues. The germline V and J ends were trimmed by 1 base and 3 bases, with 16 bases remaining between them. The germline CDR1 and CDR2 sequences are MNHEY and SMNVEV (reference sequence).

This clone was counted many times. The chain recombines TRBV28 with TRBJ1-5; D call uncertain. The V gene lost 3 bases and the J gene lost 0 bases, with 12 bases spanning the gap. The germline V gene has CDR1 MDHEN and CDR2 SYDVKM. The CDR3 sequence is 16 residues long. As DNA, the CDR3 is TGTGCCAGCAGTTTGACGAGCACATATAGCAATCAGCCCCAGCATTTT. Residues: CASSLTSTYSNQPQHF.

V gene TRBV30 combines with J gene TRBJ2-2, with 8 bases fitting TRBD1. The CDR3 runs to 15 residues. Germline V lookup: CDR1 GTSNPN, CDR2 SVGIG (reference sequence). The V segment lost 5 bases and the J segment 2 bases; nucleotides outside the gene matches: 7. The CDR3 region has the DNA TGTGCCTGGTGGACAGGGAGTGGAAACACCGGGGAGCTGTTTTTT. As protein: CAWWTGSGNTGELFF.

This clone was recorded a few times. The sample holds other DNA sequences that translate to the same CDR3. The V call is TRBV29-1, the J call TRBJ1-5; D is unclear. Germline V CDR1 and CDR2: SQVTM, ANQGSEA. V dropped 4 bases and J dropped 2 bases, with 6 bases sitting between them. CDR3 length: 12 amino acids. The CDR3 DNA reads TGCAGCGTTGGGGGAGGCAATCAGCCCCAGCATTTT. Translating it yields CSVGGGNQPQHF.

V usage is TRBV6-1 and J usage is TRBJ2-5; 12 bases map to TRBD2. CDR1 MNHNS and CDR2 SASEGT come from the germline V gene. The CDR3 has 16 amino acids. The ends lost 1 base at V and 5 bases at J; junction bases unmatched: 5. The DNA of the CDR3 is TGTGCCAGCAGTGAAGGGCTAGCGGGAGGGGTGGAGACCCAGTACTTC. Its translation: CASSEGLAGGVETQYF.

The chain has TRBV9 and TRBJ2-5; 10 bases align to TRBD1. The CDR3 runs 17 residues. CDR1 is SGDLS and CDR2 is YYNGEE in the germline V gene. With 3 bases clipped from V and 2 bases from J, the junction kept 10 bases outside the gene matches. CDR3 sequence (DNA): TGTGCCAGCAGCGCTCCCGTGGGGGGACAGGGGCAAGAGACCCAGTACTTC. Translated, it gives CASSAPVGGQGQETQYF.

The DNA of the CDR3 is TGTGCCAGCTCACCTCCCGGGACAGGGTATGGCTACACCTTC. The encoded protein is CASSPPGTGYGYTF. This rearrangement joins TRBV18 to TRBJ1-2, with 9 bases lining up with TRBD1. J was trimmed by 5 bases and V by 3 bases; bases with no gene match: 4. The CDR3 is 14 residues long. Germline values: CDR1 KGHSH, CDR2 LQKENI.

The chain has TRBV4-1 and TRBJ2-1, with 7 bases aligning to TRBD2. V gave up 6 bases and J gave up 1 base; unmatched junction bases: 15. Germline loops: CDR1 MGHRA, CDR2 YSYEKL. The CDR3 has 18 residues. CDR3 sequence: CASSSGGGAGSSYNEQFF. CDR3 in DNA: TGCGCCAGCAGTTCGGGCGGGGGAGCCGGGTCGTCCTACAATGAGCAGTTCTTC.

This clone was counted once. This chain links TRBV7-6 with TRBJ2-5; tentative D call: TRBD2 (7 bases). Trimming cost V 5 bases and J 5 bases, with 12 bases left between them. The CDR3 has 13 residues. The germline V gene encodes CDR1 SGHVS and CDR2 FNYEAQ. The CDR3 loop reads CASSGPGGETQYF. The CDR3 DNA is TGTGCCAGCAGCGGACCGGGGGGCGAGACCCAGTACTTC. Full variable domain (remainder filled in from reference TRBV7-6 and TRBJ2-5): GAGVSQSPRYKVTKRGQDVALRCDPISGHVSLYWYRQALGQGPEFLTYFNYEAQQDKSGLPNDRFSAERPEGSISTLTIQRTEQRDSAMYRCASSGPGGETQYFGPGTRLLVL.